These 2 T cell receptor beta chains share one sample of origin, sequenced in a study of lymphopenia after photon versus proton radiotherapy. Clones were sequenced by immunoSEQ multiplex PCR, and TCRdb holds only the in-frame ones, with some missing. There are under 20,000 clones in the sample; roughly 90% occur only once, and roughly 1.8% lies in the top ten. This specimen was peripheral blood, taken from a patient treated with photon-based radiotherapy. The source is a woman between 40 and 50 years old with cholangiocarcinoma.

The rearrangement links TRBV5-1 to TRBJ2-2, with 8 bases fitting TRBD2. The CDR3 is made up of 18 amino acids. From germline, CDR1 is SGHRS and CDR2 YFSETQ. V was clipped by 5 bases and J by 4 bases; unmatched bases: 16. The CDR3 nucleotides read TGCGCCAGCAGTATGGACCTTATAGCGGGAAGGGGCACCGGGGAGCTGTTTTTT. Protein sequence: CASSMDLIAGRGTGELFF.

The chain has TRBV6-6 and TRBJ1-2, with D tentatively TRBD1 (6 bases). V dropped 5 bases and J dropped 4 bases, with 11 bases sitting between them. In germline, CDR1 is MNHNY, CDR2 SVGAGI (reference sequence). The CDR3 is 13 amino acids. The CDR3 loop is CASSHDRIYGYTF. For the CDR3, the DNA is TGTGCCAGCAGTCACGACAGGATCTATGGCTACACCTTC.